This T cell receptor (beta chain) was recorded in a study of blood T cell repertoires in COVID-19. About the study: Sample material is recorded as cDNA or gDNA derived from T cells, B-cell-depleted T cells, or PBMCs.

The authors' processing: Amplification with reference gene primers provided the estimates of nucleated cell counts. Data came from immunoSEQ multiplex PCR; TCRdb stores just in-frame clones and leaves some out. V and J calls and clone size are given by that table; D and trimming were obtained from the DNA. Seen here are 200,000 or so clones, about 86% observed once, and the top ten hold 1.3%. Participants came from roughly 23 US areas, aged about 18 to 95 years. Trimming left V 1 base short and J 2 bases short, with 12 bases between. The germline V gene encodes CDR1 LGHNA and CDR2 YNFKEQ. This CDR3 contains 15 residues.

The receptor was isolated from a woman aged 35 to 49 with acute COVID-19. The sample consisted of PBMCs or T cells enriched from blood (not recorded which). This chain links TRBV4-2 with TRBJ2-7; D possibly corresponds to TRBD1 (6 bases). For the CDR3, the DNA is TGTGCCAGCAGCCAAGCCGGACAGAAAACCTACGAGCAGTACTTC. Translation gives CASSQAGQKTYEQYF.